Listed below are T cell receptor beta chains from one sample, sequenced in a study of identical twins. TCRdb used MiXCR to reprocess the 5' RACE reads, holding one entry per CDR3 protein. The sample records 1.5 million to 2 million distinct CDR3 sequences, around a third being singletons. Material for sequencing was cord blood. The receptor source for this set is a newborn girl in good health. The conserved cysteine and the conserved F or W are not part of the CDR3 here. The D gene is left open where the match is weak.

v_gene: TRBV24-1
j_gene: TRBJ2-4
d_gene: TRBD2
CDR3aa: ATSGYTGRGLYNEQY

v_gene: TRBV24-1
j_gene: TRBJ2-3
d_gene: NA
CDR3aa: ATSDLPRDTQY

v_gene: TRBV4-1
j_gene: TRBJ2-4
d_gene: NA
CDR3aa: ASSSPAAKNIQY

v_gene: TRBV29-1
j_gene: TRBJ2-1
d_gene: TRBD1
CDR3aa: SARQGADYNEQF

v_gene: TRBV5-1
j_gene: TRBJ2-7
d_gene: TRBD2
CDR3aa: ASSFWGGSFSYEQY

v_gene: TRBV7-9
j_gene: NA
d_gene: NA
CDR3aa: ASSFAGHRSYNEQY

v_gene: TRBV15
j_gene: TRBJ1-2
d_gene: TRBD1
CDR3aa: ATSRDRDFWDRNYGYT

v_gene: TRBV4-2
j_gene: TRBJ1-2
d_gene: NA
CDR3aa: ASSQEGSQNYGYT

v_gene: TRBV5-1
j_gene: TRBJ1-2
d_gene: TRBD1
CDR3aa: ASSRGQGSYGYT

v_gene: TRBV20-1
j_gene: TRBJ2-7
d_gene: TRBD2
CDR3aa: SAKTSGVTYEQY

v_gene: TRBV27
j_gene: TRBJ2-1
d_gene: TRBD1
CDR3aa: ASSPTEGAQF

v_gene: TRBV11-2
j_gene: TRBJ2-3
d_gene: NA
CDR3aa: AGSSTRMSGGTDTQY

v_gene: TRBV20-1
j_gene: TRBJ2-3
d_gene: TRBD2
CDR3aa: SAALAGRRDTQY

v_gene: TRBV10-3
j_gene: TRBJ2-1
d_gene: NA
CDR3aa: AISEVRHSYNEQF

v_gene: TRBV5-1
j_gene: TRBJ1-2
d_gene: NA
CDR3aa: ASSLGEGTVDGYT

v_gene: TRBV28
j_gene: TRBJ2-3
d_gene: NA
CDR3aa: ASSSPFRLASTDTQY

v_gene: TRBV20-1
j_gene: TRBJ2-1
d_gene: TRBD2
CDR3aa: SAVSGRVGNEQF

v_gene: TRBV4-2
j_gene: TRBJ2-5
d_gene: TRBD2
CDR3aa: ASSQDRLAGSNEQY

v_gene: TRBV29-1
j_gene: TRBJ1-1
d_gene: NA
CDR3aa: SVRRSGAGTEAF

v_gene: TRBV14
j_gene: TRBJ2-1
d_gene: NA
CDR3aa: ASSQDPFREQF

v_gene: TRBV21-1
j_gene: TRBJ1-5
d_gene: NA
CDR3aa: ASSARQEGSNQPQH

v_gene: TRBV20-1
j_gene: TRBJ1-4
d_gene: TRBD1
CDR3aa: SAPGTENEKLF

v_gene: TRBV20-1
j_gene: TRBJ1-2
d_gene: NA
CDR3aa: SASEAGNPNYGYT

v_gene: TRBV2
j_gene: TRBJ2-3
d_gene: NA
CDR3aa: ASSDSGFRPSAGY

v_gene: TRBV20-1
j_gene: TRBJ2-4
d_gene: NA
CDR3aa: SASPAGSTIQY

v_gene: TRBV6-6
j_gene: TRBJ1-2
d_gene: NA
CDR3aa: ASSYNTGFYGYT

v_gene: TRBV2
j_gene: TRBJ2-7
d_gene: TRBD2
CDR3aa: ASSKGGSRNEQY

v_gene: TRBV7-2
j_gene: TRBJ1-1
d_gene: NA
CDR3aa: ASSFRPTVGNTEAF

v_gene: TRBV4-2
j_gene: TRBJ2-2
d_gene: NA
CDR3aa: ASSQDPGANTGELF

v_gene: TRBV5-1
j_gene: TRBJ1-2
d_gene: NA
CDR3aa: ASSLANGEHGYT